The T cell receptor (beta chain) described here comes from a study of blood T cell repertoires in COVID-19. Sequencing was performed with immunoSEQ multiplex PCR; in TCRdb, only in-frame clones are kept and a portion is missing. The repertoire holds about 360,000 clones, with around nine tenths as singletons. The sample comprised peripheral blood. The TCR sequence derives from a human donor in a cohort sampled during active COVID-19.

CDR3 protein: CASSYYGPDRGYTF. DNA for the CDR3: TGTGCCAGCAGCTATTACGGGCCCGACAGGGGCTACACCTTC. The chain joins TRBV5-6 to TRBJ1-2; possibly TRBD1 for D (6 bases). The CDR3 has 14 residues. Germline values: CDR1 SGHDT, CDR2 YYEEEE. V shed 3 bases and J shed 8 bases, with 17 bases lying between them.